This T cell receptor beta chain was identified during a study of blood T cell repertoires in COVID-19 (dated by TCRdb to 2019 to 2021). Looking at the study overall: The collaborator samples originated in the United States, Italy and Spain and spanned the acute and convalescent phases of COVID-19. Subjects who had been exposed to COVID-19, were actively infected with it, or had recovered from it provided the deeply sampled blood TCRbeta repertoires that made up the dataset. The samples were drawn from the first 160 participants of the ongoing ImmuneRACE study and from 1,254 subjects provided by 6 global collaborators. The repertoires were made available in a free public database intended to serve as a resource for research on the immune response to SARS-CoV-2. Sample metadata almost always included a de-identified subject ID, COVID-19 status, age in years and sex. Where HLA class I and class II types were available, the types were taken from metadata supplied by the sample provider, not from assay-based typing. The material from the prospective study consisted of cDNA or gDNA derived from T cells, B-cell-depleted T cells, or PBMCs.

TCRbeta CDR3 regions were amplified from genomic DNA using the immunoSEQ Assay, a bias-controlled multiplex PCR. The original pipeline was this. Nucleated cell counts per sample were estimated from amplification of reference gene primers within the assay. Sequence reads were collapsed and filtered to measure the absolute abundance of every unique TCRbeta CDR3 rearrangement. For each sample, productive Simpson clonality was calculated as the square root of Simpson's diversity index over productive rearrangements. TCRdb obtained this table from immuneACCESS and retained in-frame rearrangements with V and J assigned. These tables miss some clones; where compared with another copy, unresolved V genes account for less than half of the shortfall, and the remainder is unexplained. V and J calls and clone size follow that table, whereas D and trimming were derived from the DNA. Within this sample are roughly 200,000 clones, with approximately 88% of them counted one time only. The top ten constitute 27% of the sample.

Each collaborating institution followed its own protocols to collect whole blood in K2EDTA tubes. For TCRbeta analysis, collaborator samples were shipped as frozen whole blood, as isolated PBMCs, or as DNA extracted from either sample type. In the case of this clone: Its antigen target is currently unknown. Within one base of it there is no much larger clone, and no base qualities were kept.

The germline V gene (reference sequence) sets CDR1 to DFQATT and CDR2 to SNEGSKA. V is cut back by 4 bases and J by 2 bases, with 5 bases in the junction unmatched. There are 13 amino acids in the CDR3, from cysteine to phenylalanine inclusive. The CDR3 DNA has 39 bases and is translated from base 1. Overall study outcomes, separate from this receptor: The amount of clinical and demographic metadata varied by source and participant and was provided uncurated.

In this chain, TRBV20-1 is recombined with TRBJ2-7, with TRBD1 identical over 7 junction bases. What was sequenced was peripheral blood. This TCR came from a man aged 40-49 years with acute or convalescent COVID-19. The CDR3 region: CSATDRVPYEQYF. The nucleotide sequence reads TGCAGTGCTACTGACAGGGTACCCTACGAGCAGTACTTC.